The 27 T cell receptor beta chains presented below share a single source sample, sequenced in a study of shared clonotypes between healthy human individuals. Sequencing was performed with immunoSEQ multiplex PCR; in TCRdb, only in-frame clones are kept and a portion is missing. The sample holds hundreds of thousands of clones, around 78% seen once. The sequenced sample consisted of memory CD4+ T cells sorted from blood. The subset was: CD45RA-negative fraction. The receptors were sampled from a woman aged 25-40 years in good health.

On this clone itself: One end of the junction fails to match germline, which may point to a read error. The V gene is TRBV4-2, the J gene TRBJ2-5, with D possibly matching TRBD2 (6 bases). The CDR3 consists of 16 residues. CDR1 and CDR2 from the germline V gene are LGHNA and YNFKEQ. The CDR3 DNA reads TGTGCCAGCAGCCTTTCGGAGGGAGCGGCCCAAGAGGCCCAGTACTTC. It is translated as CASSLSEGAAQEAQYF.

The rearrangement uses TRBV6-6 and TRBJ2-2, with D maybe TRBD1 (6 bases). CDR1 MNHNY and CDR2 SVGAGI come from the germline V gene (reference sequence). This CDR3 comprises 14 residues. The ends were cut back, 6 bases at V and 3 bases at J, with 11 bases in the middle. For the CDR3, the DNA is TGTGCCAGCAGCCAAAACAGGGACACCGGGGAGCTGTTTTTT. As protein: CASSQNRDTGELFF.

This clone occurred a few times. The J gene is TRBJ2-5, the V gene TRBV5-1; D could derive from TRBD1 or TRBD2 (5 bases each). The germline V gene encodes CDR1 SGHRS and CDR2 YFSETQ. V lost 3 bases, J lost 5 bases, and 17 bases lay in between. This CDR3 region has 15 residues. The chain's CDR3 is CASSSGTAAWETQYF. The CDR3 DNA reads TGCGCCAGCAGCTCCGGGACCGCGGCGTGGGAGACCCAGTACTTC.

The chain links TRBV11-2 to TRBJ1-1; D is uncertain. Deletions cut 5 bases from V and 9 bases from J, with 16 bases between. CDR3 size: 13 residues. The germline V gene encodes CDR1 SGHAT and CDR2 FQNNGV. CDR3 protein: CASSPRFTEKAFF. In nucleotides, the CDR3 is TGTGCCAGCAGCCCGCGATTCACAGAGAAAGCTTTCTTT.

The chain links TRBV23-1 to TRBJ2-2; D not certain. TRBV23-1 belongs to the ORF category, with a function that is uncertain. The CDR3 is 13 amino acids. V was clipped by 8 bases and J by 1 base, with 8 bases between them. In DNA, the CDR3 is TGCGCCAGCGTCCCGCGGAACACCGGGGAGCTGTTTTTT. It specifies CASVPRNTGELFF.

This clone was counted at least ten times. In DNA, the CDR3 is TGTGCCAGTAGTGCCTATCGGGGGGTGAACACTGAAGCTTTCTTT. This gives the protein CASSAYRGVNTEAFF. The chain links TRBV19 to TRBJ1-1; D perhaps matches TRBD1 (5 bases). The germline CDR1 and CDR2 sequences are LNHDA and SQIVND (reference sequence). The CDR3 loop spans 15 amino acids. Deletions cut 5 bases from V and 0 bases from J, with 13 bases between.

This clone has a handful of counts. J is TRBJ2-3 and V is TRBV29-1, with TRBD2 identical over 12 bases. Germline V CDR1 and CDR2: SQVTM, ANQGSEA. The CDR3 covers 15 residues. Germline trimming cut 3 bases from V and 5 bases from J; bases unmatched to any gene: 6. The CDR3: CSVEYPSGRGDTQYF. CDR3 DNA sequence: TGCAGCGTTGAGTACCCTAGCGGGAGGGGAGATACGCAGTATTTT.

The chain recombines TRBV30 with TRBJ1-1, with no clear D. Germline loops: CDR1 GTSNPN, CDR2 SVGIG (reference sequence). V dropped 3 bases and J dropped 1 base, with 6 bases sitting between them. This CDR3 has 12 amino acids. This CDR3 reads CAWSSGNTEAFF. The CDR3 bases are TGTGCCTGGAGCTCCGGGAACACTGAAGCTTTCTTT.

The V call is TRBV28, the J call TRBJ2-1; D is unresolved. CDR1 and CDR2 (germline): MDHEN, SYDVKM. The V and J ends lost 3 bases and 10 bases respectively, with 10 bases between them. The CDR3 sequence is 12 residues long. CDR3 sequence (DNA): TGTGCCAGCAGTTTGAGTCGTCGGGAGCAGTTCTTC. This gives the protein CASSLSRREQFF.

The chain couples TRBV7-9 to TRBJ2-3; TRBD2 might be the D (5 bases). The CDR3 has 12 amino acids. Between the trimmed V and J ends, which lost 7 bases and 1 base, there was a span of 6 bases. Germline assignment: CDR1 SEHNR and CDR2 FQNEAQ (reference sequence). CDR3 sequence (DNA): TGTGCCAGCAACGGGGGCACAGATACGCAGTATTTT. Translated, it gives CASNGGTDTQYF.

The CDR3 protein is CASSPAPRSSYEQYF. As DNA, the CDR3 is TGTGCCAGCAGTCCAGCTCCGCGGAGCTCCTACGAGCAGTACTTC. The V call is TRBV27, the J call TRBJ2-7; D unresolved. Trimming took 5 bases from V and 0 from J, leaving 14 bases between them. The V gene's germline CDR1 is MNHEY and CDR2 SMNVEV (reference sequence). This CDR3 has 15 residues.

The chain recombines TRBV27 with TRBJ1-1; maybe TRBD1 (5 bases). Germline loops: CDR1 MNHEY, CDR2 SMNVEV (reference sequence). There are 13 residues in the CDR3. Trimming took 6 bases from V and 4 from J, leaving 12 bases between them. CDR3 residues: CASRGGVGTEAFF. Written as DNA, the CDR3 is TGTGCCAGCAGGGGAGGGGTAGGCACTGAAGCTTTCTTT.

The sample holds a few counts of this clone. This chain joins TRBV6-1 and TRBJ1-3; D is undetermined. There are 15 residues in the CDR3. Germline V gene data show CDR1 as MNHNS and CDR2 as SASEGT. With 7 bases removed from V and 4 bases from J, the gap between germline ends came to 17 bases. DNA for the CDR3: TGTGCCAGCACCGCCGCCGAGGGTTGGGGAAACACCATATATTTT. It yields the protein CASTAAEGWGNTIYF.

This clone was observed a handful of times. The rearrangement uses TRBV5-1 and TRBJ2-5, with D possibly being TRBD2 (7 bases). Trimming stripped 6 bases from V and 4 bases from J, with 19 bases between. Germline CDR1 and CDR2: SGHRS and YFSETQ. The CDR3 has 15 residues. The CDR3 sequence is CASTIRGARGETQYF. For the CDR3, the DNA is TGCGCCAGCACCATACGGGGGGCGAGGGGAGAGACCCAGTACTTC.

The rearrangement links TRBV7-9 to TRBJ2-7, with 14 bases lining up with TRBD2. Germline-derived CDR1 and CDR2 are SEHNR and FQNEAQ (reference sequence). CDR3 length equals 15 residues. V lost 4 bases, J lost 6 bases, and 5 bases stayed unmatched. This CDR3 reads CASSSGLAGGSEQYF. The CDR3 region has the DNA TGTGCCAGCAGCTCCGGACTAGCGGGAGGCTCCGAGCAGTACTTC.

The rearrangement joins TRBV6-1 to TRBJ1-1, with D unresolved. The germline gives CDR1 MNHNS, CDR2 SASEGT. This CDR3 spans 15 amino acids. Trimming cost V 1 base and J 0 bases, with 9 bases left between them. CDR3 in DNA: TGTGCCAGCAGTGAAGAGATAGGAGTGAACACTGAAGCTTTCTTT. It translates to CASSEEIGVNTEAFF.

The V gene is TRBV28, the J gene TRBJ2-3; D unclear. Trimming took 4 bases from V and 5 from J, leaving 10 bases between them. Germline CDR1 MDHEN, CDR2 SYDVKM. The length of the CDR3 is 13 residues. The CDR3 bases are TGTGCCAGCAGTTCCACTGGGAAAGATACGCAGTATTTT. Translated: CASSSTGKDTQYF.

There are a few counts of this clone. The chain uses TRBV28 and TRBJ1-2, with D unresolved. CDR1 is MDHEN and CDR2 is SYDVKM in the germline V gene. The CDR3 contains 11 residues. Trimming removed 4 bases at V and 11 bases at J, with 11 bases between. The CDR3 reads CASSSSGRYTF. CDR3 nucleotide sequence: TGTGCCAGCAGTTCGTCAGGAAGGTACACCTTC.

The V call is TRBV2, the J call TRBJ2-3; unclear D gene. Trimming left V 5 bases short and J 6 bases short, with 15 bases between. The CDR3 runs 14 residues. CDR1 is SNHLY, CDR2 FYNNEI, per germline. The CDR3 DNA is TGTGCCAGCAGTAGTTATAGCTCGCAGGATACGCAGTATTTT. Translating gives CASSSYSSQDTQYF.

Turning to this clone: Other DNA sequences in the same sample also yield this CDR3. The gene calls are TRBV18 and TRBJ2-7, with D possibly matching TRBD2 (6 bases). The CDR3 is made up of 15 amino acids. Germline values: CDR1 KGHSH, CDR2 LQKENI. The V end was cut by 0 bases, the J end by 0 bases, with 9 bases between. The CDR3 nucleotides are TGTGCCAGCTCACCACCGTCCGGGAGCTCCTACGAGCAGTACTTC. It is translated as CASSPPSGSSYEQYF.

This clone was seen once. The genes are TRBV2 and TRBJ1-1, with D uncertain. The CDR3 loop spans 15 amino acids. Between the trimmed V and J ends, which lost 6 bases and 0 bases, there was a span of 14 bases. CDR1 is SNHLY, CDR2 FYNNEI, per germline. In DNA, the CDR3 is TGTGCCAGCAGATTGGCCGGATTAATGAACACTGAAGCTTTCTTT. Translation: CASRLAGLMNTEAFF.

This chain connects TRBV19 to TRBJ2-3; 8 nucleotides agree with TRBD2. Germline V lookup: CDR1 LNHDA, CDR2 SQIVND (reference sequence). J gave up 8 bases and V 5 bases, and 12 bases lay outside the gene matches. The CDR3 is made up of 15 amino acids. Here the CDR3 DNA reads TGTGCCAGTAGTGTCTCGGGAGGGACCGGGGGTACGCAGTATTTT. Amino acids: CASSVSGGTGGTQYF.

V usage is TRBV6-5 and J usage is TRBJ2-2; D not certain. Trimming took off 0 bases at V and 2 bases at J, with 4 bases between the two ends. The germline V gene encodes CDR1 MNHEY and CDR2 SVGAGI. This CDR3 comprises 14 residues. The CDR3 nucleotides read TGTGCCAGCAGTTACTCGGGTAACACCGGGGAGCTGTTTTTT. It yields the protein CASSYSGNTGELFF.

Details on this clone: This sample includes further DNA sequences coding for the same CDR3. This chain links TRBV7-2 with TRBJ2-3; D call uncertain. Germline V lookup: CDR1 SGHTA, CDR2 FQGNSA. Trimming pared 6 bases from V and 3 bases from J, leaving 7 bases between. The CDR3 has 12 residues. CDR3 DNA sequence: TGTGCCAGCAGTCCGTTTACAGATACGCAGTATTTT. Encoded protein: CASSPFTDTQYF. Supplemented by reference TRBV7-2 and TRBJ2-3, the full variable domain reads GAGVSQSPSNKVTEKGKDVELRCDPISGHTALYWYRQSLGQGLEFLIYFQGNSAPDKSGLPSDRFSAERTGGSVSTLTIQRTQQEDSAVYLCASSPFTDTQYFGPGTRLTVL.

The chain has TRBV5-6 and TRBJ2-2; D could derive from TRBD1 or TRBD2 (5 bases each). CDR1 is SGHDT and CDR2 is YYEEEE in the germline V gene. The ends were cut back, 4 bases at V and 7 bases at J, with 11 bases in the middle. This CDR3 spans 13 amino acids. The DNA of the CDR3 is TGTGCCAGCAGCCGGGACGTTGTCGGGGAGCTGTTTTTT. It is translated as CASSRDVVGELFF.

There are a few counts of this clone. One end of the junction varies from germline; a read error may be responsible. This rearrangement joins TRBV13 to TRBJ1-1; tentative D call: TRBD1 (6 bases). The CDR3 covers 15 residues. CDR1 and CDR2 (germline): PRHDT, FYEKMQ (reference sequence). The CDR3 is CASTLDPQGRAEAFF. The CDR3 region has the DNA TGTGCCAGCACCTTAGACCCCCAGGGGAGAGCTGAAGCTTTCTTT.

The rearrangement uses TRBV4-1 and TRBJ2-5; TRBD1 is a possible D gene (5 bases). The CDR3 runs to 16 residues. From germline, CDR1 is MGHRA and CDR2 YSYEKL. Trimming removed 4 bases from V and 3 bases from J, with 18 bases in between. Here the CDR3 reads CASSPRTPAEKETQYF. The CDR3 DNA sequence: TGCGCCAGCAGCCCGAGGACACCCGCGGAAAAAGAGACCCAGTACTTC.